The rows below give T cell receptor beta chains drawn from one sample of a study of type 1 and type 2 diabetes patients. TCRdb used MiXCR to reprocess the multiplex PCR reads, holding one entry per CDR3 protein. This sample has around 300,000 distinct CDR3 sequences, with around 47% found just once. Material: peripheral blood mononuclear cells (PBMCs). Receptors were obtained from a man younger than 30 with type 2 diabetes. CDR3s include the opening cysteine and the closing phenylalanine or tryptophan. D genes are given only for firm matches. Size is omitted from some rows. Given values are once, few, many or a class for expanded clones.

TRBV15,many,.,TRBJ2-5,TGTGCCACCAGCAGAGATCCCCAGGGAGGAGAGACCCAGTACTTC,CATSRDPQGGETQYF
TRBV18,.,.,TRBJ2-2,TGTGCCAGCTCACCACTCGTTCCGGAGATGAACACCGGGGAGCTGTTTTTT,CASSPLVPEMNTGELFF
TRBV20-1,.,.,TRBJ1-1,TGCAGTGTCAGAAGGGGCACTGAAGCTTTCTTT,CSVRRGTEAFF
TRBV7-2,.,TRBD1,TRBJ1-4,TGTGCCAGCAGCCCATACAGGGGGGCGGATGAAAAACTGTTTTTT,CASSPYRGADEKLFF
TRBV2,.,.,TRBJ1-1,TGTGCCAGCAACACCGATAGGGGAAGAGGCACTGAAGCTTTCTTT,CASNTDRGRGTEAFF
TRBV13,.,.,TRBJ2-7,TGTGCCAGCAGCAGGCAGCCCTACGAGCAGTACTTC,CASSRQPYEQYF
TRBV2,few,.,TRBJ1-4,TGTGCCAGCAATAGTAAAACCGAAGGGCAGAATGAAAAACTGTTTTTT,CASNSKTEGQNEKLFF
TRBV7-8,few,.,TRBJ1-2,TGTGCCAGCAGCTTACTCGGTTTGGGGGCAGGAGGCTACACCTTC,CASSLLGLGAGGYTF
TRBV9,few,.,TRBJ1-4,TGTGCCAGCAGCGTAGGATTGGGGACTAATGAAAAACTGTTTTTT,CASSVGLGTNEKLFF
TRBV20-1,.,TRBD2,TRBJ2-1,TGCAGTGCTAGAGAAGGAGCGGGACTGGTTAATGAGCAGTTCTTC,CSAREGAGLVNEQFF
TRBV28,.,.,TRBJ2-2,TGTGCCAGCAGTCCGGAGGGTGATTTCGGGGGTCTTAACACCGGGGAGCTGTTTTTT,CASSPEGDFGGLNTGELFF
TRBV7-2,few,.,TRBJ2-1,TGTGCCAGCAGTTACTGGACACCGCGGGACAATGAGCAGTTCTTC,CASSYWTPRDNEQFF
TRBV12-3/TRBV12-4,.,.,TRBJ1-6,TGTGCCAGCAGTTTAGGATGGAATTCACCCCTCCACTTT,CASSLGWNSPLHF
TRBV6-5,.,.,TRBJ2-1,TGTGCCAGCAGTCCAGGGACAGAGCAGTTCTTC,CASSPGTEQFF
TRBV2,.,.,TRBJ2-7,TGTGCCAGCACCTTAGGGGAGTACGAGCAGTACTTC,CASTLGEYEQYF
TRBV27,.,TRBD1,TRBJ1-1,TGTGCCAGCAGTATAGGACAGGGGCGGGCTGAAGCTTTCTTT,CASSIGQGRAEAFF
TRBV19,.,TRBD1,TRBJ2-7,TGTGCCAGTAGTAAGAGACAGGGATCCTCCTACGAGCAGTACTTC,CASSKRQGSSYEQYF
TRBV30,.,TRBD1,TRBJ2-7,TGTGCCTGGAGTCCGACAGGGAATTCCCTAGGGCAGTACTTC,CAWSPTGNSLGQYF
TRBV19,.,TRBD1,TRBJ1-1,TGTGCCAGCGAGGGTATCAACAGGGGTCGGATGAACACTGAAGCTTTCTTT,CASEGINRGRMNTEAFF
TRBV19,.,.,TRBJ2-4,TGTGCCAGTAAGCGGCGGGACAGCGAAAACATTCAGTACTTC,CASKRRDSENIQYF
TRBV29-1,.,TRBD1,TRBJ2-7,TGCAGCGCACAGGGGGAAGTTAACTACGAGCAGTACTTC,CSAQGEVNYEQYF
TRBV18,.,.,TRBJ2-6,TGTGCCAGCTCACCACTAATGGGGGGATCCGTCCTGACTTTC,CASSPLMGGSVLTF
TRBV2,many,.,TRBJ1-1,TGTGCCAGCAGAGGTGTGGGAAAGGGGGTGACCGCTGAAGCTTTCTTT,CASRGVGKGVTAEAFF
TRBV28,.,TRBD1,TRBJ1-1,TGTGCCAGCAGTCCGGGGGACAGGGATGTGACTGAAGCTTTCTTT,CASSPGDRDVTEAFF
TRBV28,few,TRBD1,TRBJ2-1,TGTGCCAGCATCGAGGGGGCCACCTACAATGAGCAGTTCTTC,CASIEGATYNEQFF
TRBV4-2,.,.,TRBJ2-7,TGTGCCAGCAGCCAAGAGCCGGACGAGCAGTACTTC,CASSQEPDEQYF
TRBV5-1,.,.,TRBJ1-1,TGCGCCAGCAGCTTGACAGGCAGAACCACAGTTATGGACACTGAAGCTTTCTTT,CASSLTGRTTVMDTEAFF
TRBV28,.,.,TRBJ2-2,TGTGCCAGCAGTTTCGGCACCTGGAACACCGGGGAGCTGTTTTTT,CASSFGTWNTGELFF
TRBV7-3,.,TRBD1,TRBJ2-3,TGTGCCAGCAGCTCGGACAGGGCTGCAGATACGCAGTATTTT,CASSSDRAADTQYF
TRBV9,few,.,TRBJ2-7,TGTGCCAGCAGCGTAGCACTAGTTTCCGACGAGCAGTACTTC,CASSVALVSDEQYF
TRBV5-1,.,.,TRBJ2-7,TGCGCCAGCAGCTTAGGACACGGCGTCTACGAGCAGTACTTC,CASSLGHGVYEQYF
TRBV15,.,TRBD2,TRBJ2-5,TGTGCCACCAGCAGAGTAGGAACTAGCGGGGAGACCCAGTACTTC,CATSRVGTSGETQYF
TRBV6-1,.,TRBD1,TRBJ1-6,TGTGCCAGCGGCCCAAACAGGGGTAAGAATTCACCCCTCCACTTT,CASGPNRGKNSPLHF
TRBV25-1,few,.,TRBJ2-1,TGTGCCAGCACCCGGGACTTTTACAATGAGCAGTTCTTC,CASTRDFYNEQFF
TRBV6-1,few,TRBD1,TRBJ2-7,TGTGCCAGTAGCAGACAGGGGAACTACGAGCAGTACTTC,CASSRQGNYEQYF
TRBV12-3/TRBV12-4,.,.,TRBJ1-1,TGTGCCAGCAGGCCAGGCTGGGGAAGCACTGAAGCTTTCTTT,CASRPGWGSTEAFF
TRBV2,.,TRBD1,TRBJ2-4,TGTGCCAGCAGACAGGACAGGGGATCGAAAAACATTCAGTACTTC,CASRQDRGSKNIQYF
TRBV12-3/TRBV12-4,.,TRBD1,TRBJ2-7,TGTGCCAGCAGTCCCAGGGGGATCTCCTACGAGCAGTACTTC,CASSPRGISYEQYF
TRBV19,.,TRBD1,TRBJ1-1,TGTGCCAGTGCGACAGGGGTTTGGCCGAACACTGAAGCTTTCTTT,CASATGVWPNTEAFF
TRBV30,.,.,TRBJ1-6,TGTGCCTGGAGTACAGGACGCGGTTCACCCCTCCACTTT,CAWSTGRGSPLHF
TRBV30,few,.,TRBJ1-4,TGTGCCTGGTCCAGGGAGTCAGAAAAACTGTTTTTT,CAWSRESEKLFF
TRBV29-1,.,.,TRBJ2-5,TGCAGCGGGGAGAGGGGAGAGACCCAGTACTTC,CSGERGETQYF
TRBV30,.,.,TRBJ2-7,TGTGCCAGCTCACCCGGCCGGGTCGAACCCTACGAGCAGTACTTC,CASSPGRVEPYEQYF
TRBV7-2,.,TRBD2,TRBJ2-1,TGTGCCAGCAGCTCACCGCCGGGACTAGCGGGCCTCTCCTACAATGAGCAGTTCTTC,CASSSPPGLAGLSYNEQFF
TRBV20-1,.,.,TRBJ2-7,TGCAGTGCGCAGGAGGTCTACGAGCAGTACTTC,CSAQEVYEQYF
TRBV7-3,many,.,TRBJ2-6,TGTGCCAGCAGAAACGGAGACTCTGGGGCCAACGTCCTGACTTTC,CASRNGDSGANVLTF
TRBV20-1,.,.,TRBJ2-7,TGCAGTGCTAGGGGGAGAAACTACGAGCAGTACTTC,CSARGRNYEQYF
TRBV15,.,.,TRBJ2-1,TGTGCCACCAGCAGTCCGGGACGCCTCAATGAGCAGCTCTTC,CATSSPGRLNEQLF
TRBV6-5,.,.,TRBJ1-6,TGTGCCAGCAGTTACATGGGTGAGAATTCACCCCTCCACTTT,CASSYMGENSPLHF
TRBV18,once,.,TRBJ1-1,TGTGCCAGCTCACCAGTCGGGGGCGGCACTGAAGCTTTCTTT,CASSPVGGGTEAFF
TRBV29-1,.,TRBD1,TRBJ1-1,TGCAGCGTGGGGGACAGGGAGCGAGCTTTCTTT,CSVGDRERAFF
TRBV13,.,.,TRBJ2-7,TGTGCCAGTAGGGTAACTCCCTACGAGCAGTACTTC,CASRVTPYEQYF
TRBV11-3,few,.,TRBJ1-1,TGTGCCAGCAGCTCTGGACCGCTTTTGAGCACTGAAGCTTTCTTT,CASSSGPLLSTEAFF
TRBV7-3,few,TRBD1,TRBJ1-2,TGTGCCAGCAGCTTGGAAGGGGGCGCGCACTATGGCTACACCTTC,CASSLEGGAHYGYTF
TRBV12-3/TRBV12-4,few,.,TRBJ1-2,TGTGCCAGCAGACTTAGCCCACAGAGCTATGGCTACACCTTC,CASRLSPQSYGYTF
TRBV14,once,.,TRBJ1-1,TGTGCCAGCAGCCAAAAAGACGCAGGGATGAACACTGAAGCTTTCTTT,CASSQKDAGMNTEAFF
TRBV2,many,.,TRBJ2-7,TGTGCCAGCAGGCAGGGGTACGAGCAGTACTTC,CASRQGYEQYF
TRBV2,few,.,TRBJ1-6,TGTGCCAGCAGTGAGAGCTCCTATAATTCACCCCTCCACTTT,CASSESSYNSPLHF